Following are 22 T cell receptor beta chains from one sample sequenced in a study of cytomegalovirus exposure and HLA in healthy donors. PCR amplification relied on 60 Vbeta primers (plus 13 Jbeta primers). Produced via immunoSEQ multiplex PCR; TCRdb's table is partial and in-frame only. The sample contains hundreds of thousands of clones, 75% to 85% of which appear only once. What was sequenced was PBMCs. These receptors were collected from a woman aged 60-70 years in good health and CMV-seropositive.

This rearrangement joins TRBV19 to TRBJ1-2; the match to TRBD1 covers 9 bases. Germline V gives CDR1 LNHDA, CDR2 SQIVND (reference sequence). V gave up 6 bases and J gave up 8 bases; unmatched junction bases: 13. The CDR3 extends over 15 amino acids. The DNA of the CDR3 is TGTGCCAGTAGGGTCGCTGGGGGGACAGGGTACGGCTACACCTTC. This translates into CASRVAGGTGYGYTF.

This chain connects TRBV19 to TRBJ2-3, with TRBD1 matching 11 bases. Germline CDR1 reads LNHDA; CDR2 reads SQIVND (reference sequence). The V and J ends lost 7 bases and 3 bases, in that order; junction bases with no gene match: 6. This CDR3 is built from 15 residues. CDR3 amino acids: CASKPGQGVTDTQYF. The CDR3 DNA sequence: TGTGCCAGTAAACCGGGACAGGGGGTGACAGATACGCAGTATTTT.

The rearrangement uses TRBV6-6 and TRBJ2-1; 14 bases fit TRBD2. Germline V gene sequence: CDR1 MNHNY, CDR2 SVGAGI (reference sequence). The length of the CDR3 is 15 residues. After removal of 5 bases from V and 8 bases from J, the junction contained 5 bases not matched to a gene. The CDR3, as DNA: TGTGCCAGCAGTAGGACTAGCGGGGGGAGGGATGAGCAGTTCTTC. Residues: CASSRTSGGRDEQFF.

The chain links TRBV19 to TRBJ1-6, with 7 bases aligning to TRBD1. The trim removed 3 bases at V and 4 bases at J, leaving 3 bases unmatched. There are 15 residues in the CDR3. Germline values: CDR1 LNHDA, CDR2 SQIVND (reference sequence). Here the CDR3 reads CASSIGTAYNSPLHF. As DNA, the CDR3 is TGTGCCAGTAGTATCGGGACAGCTTATAATTCACCCCTCCACTTT.

The rearrangement uses TRBV2 and TRBJ1-6; D gene uncertain. The CDR3 extends over 14 amino acids. V lost 6 bases and J 10 bases, leaving 16 bases between the germline ends. Germline CDR1 reads SNHLY; CDR2 reads FYNNEI. CDR3: CASSLTQAESPLHF. CDR3 DNA: TGTGCCAGCAGCCTAACGCAGGCAGAATCACCCCTCCACTTT.

The V and J genes are TRBV25-1 and TRBJ2-7, with 9 bases matching TRBD1. Germline CDR1 and CDR2: MGHDK and SYGVNS. Trimming took 3 bases from V and 5 from J; bases not matched to a gene: 8. The CDR3 is made up of 15 amino acids. In nucleotides, the CDR3 is TGTGCCAGCAGTGACCCGGACAGGGGATGGGACGAGCAGTACTTC. Protein product: CASSDPDRGWDEQYF.

The table lists this clone with a few counts. At one end, the junction sequence differs from germline, possibly due to a read error. The chain is built from TRBV2 and TRBJ2-5; no firm D call. Germline V gene sequence: CDR1 SNHLY, CDR2 FYNNEI. The CDR3 is made up of 8 amino acids. CDR3 region: CASTVWHF. CDR3 sequence (DNA): TGTGCCAGTACAGTCTGGCACTTC.

The DNA for the CDR3 is TGTGCCAGCAGCTTATTGCCAATCCGACAGACGAATTCACCCCTCCACTTT. It specifies CASSLLPIRQTNSPLHF. This chain links TRBV5-5 with TRBJ1-6, with a weak D call TRBD1 (5 bases). CDR3 length: 17 amino acids. V was cut by 2 bases and J by 7 bases, with 19 bases left in between. CDR1 and CDR2 from the germline V gene are SGHKS and YYEKEE (reference sequence).

This chain connects TRBV5-4 to TRBJ1-2, with 7 bases fitting TRBD1. The trim removed 3 bases at V and 3 bases at J, leaving 8 bases unmatched. CDR1 and CDR2 (germline): SGHNT, YYREEE (reference sequence). The CDR3 has 15 residues. The CDR3: CASSSGQRLDYGYTF. CDR3 DNA: TGTGCCAGCAGCTCGGGACAGCGCCTCGACTATGGCTACACCTTC.

V and J are TRBV4-1 and TRBJ1-1; D perhaps matches TRBD1 (5 bases). Trimming pared 0 bases from V and 1 base from J, leaving 12 bases between. Germline V CDR1 and CDR2: MGHRA, YSYEKL. The CDR3 has 16 residues. For the CDR3, the DNA is TGCGCCAGCAGCCAAGATATAAGGCAGGGGAACACTGAAGCTTTCTTT. As protein: CASSQDIRQGNTEAFF.

The chain carries TRBV6-1 and TRBJ1-1; D is ambiguous. Germline-derived CDR1 and CDR2 are MNHNS and SASEGT. Trimming cost V 2 bases and J 2 bases, with 9 bases left between them. The CDR3 is 14 residues long. The CDR3 region has the DNA TGTGCCAGCAGTGAATACAGTTCTAACACTGAAGCTTTCTTT. Protein: CASSEYSSNTEAFF.

V gene TRBV5-1 combines with J gene TRBJ2-2; D is unresolved. Germline CDR1 and CDR2: SGHRS and YFSETQ. CDR3 length: 13 residues. The V end lost 4 bases, the J end lost 3 bases, and 7 bases lay between the germline ends. In nucleotides, the CDR3 is TGCGCCAGCAGCCCACGGGACACCGGGGAGCTGTTTTTT. Protein sequence: CASSPRDTGELFF.

The chain uses TRBV5-4 and TRBJ2-3; 11 bases map to TRBD2. This CDR3 is 16 amino acids long. Germline lookup yields CDR1 SGHNT and CDR2 YYREEE (reference sequence). V was pared by 4 bases and J by 5 bases, with 9 bases of the junction left unmatched. CDR3 residues: CASSPGLAGFGDTQYF. CDR3 DNA sequence: TGTGCCAGCAGCCCCGGACTAGCGGGCTTCGGAGATACGCAGTATTTT.

The CDR3 DNA is TGTGCCAGCAGCCCGATTAGCTCTGGAAACACCATATATTTT. Protein sequence: CASSPISSGNTIYF. The chain is built from TRBV11-2 and TRBJ1-3; D is undetermined. CDR3 size: 14 residues. The germline CDR1 and CDR2 sequences are SGHAT and FQNNGV. With 5 bases removed from V and 0 bases from J, the gap between germline ends came to 8 bases.

CDR3 coding DNA: TGTGCCAGCAGGGCCAGACTAGCGGGAGTGGGGGAGACCCAGTACTTC. It specifies CASRARLAGVGETQYF. The rearrangement uses TRBV2 and TRBJ2-5, with 12 bases lining up with TRBD2. There are 16 residues in the CDR3. V shed 6 bases and J 5 bases; nucleotides not matched to a gene: 10. The germline CDR1 and CDR2 sequences are SNHLY and FYNNEI.

The V gene is TRBV7-2, the J gene TRBJ2-7; tentatively, D is TRBD2 (5 bases). The CDR3 sequence is 14 residues long. Germline V gene data show CDR1 as SGHTA and CDR2 as FQGNSA. Trimming took 3 bases from V and 6 from J, leaving 15 bases between them. The CDR3 spells CASSFAGRMSEQYF. DNA of the CDR3: TGTGCCAGCAGCTTTGCGGGCAGAATGTCCGAGCAGTACTTC. Full variable domain (outside the CDR3, taken from reference TRBV7-2 and TRBJ2-7): GAGVSQSPSNKVTEKGKDVELRCDPISGHTALYWYRQSLGQGLEFLIYFQGNSAPDKSGLPSDRFSAERTGGSVSTLTIQRTQQEDSAVYLCASSFAGRMSEQYFGPGTRLTVT.

V and J are TRBV4-2 and TRBJ2-1; 12 bases match TRBD2. V dropped 2 bases and J dropped 5; count of bases not matched to a gene: 4. CDR1 is LGHNA and CDR2 is YNFKEQ in the germline V gene. CDR3 length: 16 residues. CDR3 in DNA: TGTGCCAGCAGCCAAATGACTAGCGGGGGTCACAATGAGCAGTTCTTC. Translation gives CASSQMTSGGHNEQFF.

The chain combines TRBV28 with TRBJ2-7; D uncertain. Trimming left V 2 bases short and J 2 bases short, with 7 bases between. In germline, CDR1 is MDHEN, CDR2 SYDVKM. The CDR3 sequence is 13 residues long. The CDR3 reads CASSLLGAYEQYF. DNA for the CDR3: TGTGCCAGCAGTTTACTGGGCGCCTACGAGCAGTACTTC.

This clone was seen just once. V gene TRBV25-1 combines with J gene TRBJ2-2; D perhaps matches TRBD2 (6 bases). Germline V gene lookup returns CDR1 MGHDK and CDR2 SYGVNS. CDR3 length: 14 residues. V was shortened by 6 bases and J by 9 bases, with 17 bases between the two germline ends. The CDR3 region is CASSLLEGDRELFF. The CDR3 coding sequence is TGTGCCAGCAGCCTCCTGGAGGGTGATAGGGAGCTGTTTTTT.

The V call is TRBV10-3, the J call TRBJ2-3; D is unresolved. V was trimmed by 3 bases and J by 2 bases, leaving 12 bases between them. The germline gives CDR1 ENHRY, CDR2 SYGVKD. There are 15 residues in the CDR3. Here the CDR3 DNA reads TGTGCCATCAGTGATTTAGCAGAATCCACAGATACGCAGTATTTT. Its translation is CAISDLAESTDTQYF.

This sequence joins TRBV28 and TRBJ1-1; no clear D. Deletions cut 3 bases from V and 3 bases from J, with 8 bases between. This CDR3 contains 13 residues. Germline V gene sequence: CDR1 MDHEN, CDR2 SYDVKM. The CDR3 is CASSLVEDTEAFF. CDR3 in DNA: TGTGCCAGCAGTTTGGTGGAGGACACTGAAGCTTTCTTT. The full variable domain, its missing parts supplied by reference TRBV28 and TRBJ1-1, is DVKVTQSSRYLVKRTGEKVFLECVQDMDHENMFWYRQDPGLGLRLIYFSYDVKMKEKGDIPEGYSVSREKKERFSLILESASTNQTSMYLCASSLVEDTEAFFGQGTRLTVV.

This sequence joins TRBV5-1 and TRBJ2-5, with TRBD2 identical over 11 bases. The DNA end is a closer match to TRBJ2-7, so the J assignment may be wrong. The CDR3 consists of 16 residues. From germline, CDR1 is SGHRS and CDR2 YFSETQ. The CDR3 nucleotides are TGCGCCAGCAGGGCTACTACTAGCGGGAGAGACTACGAGCAGTACTTC. Its translation: CASRATTSGRDYEQYF.